This TCR beta chain derives from a study of chemoradiotherapy in HPV16-positive cancers (dated by TCRdb to about 2022). Regarding the complete study: Candidate HPV-specific T-cell clones and common TCR motifs were defined through functional T-cell assays on cells from a couple of HPV16-positive patients. The candidate HPV-specific TCRs and motifs were subsequently tracked in TCR repertoires obtained from 86 patients with HPV-related cancers. The study asked whether T-cell immunity to the HPV oncoproteins E6 and E7 changes during chemoradiotherapy and whether this immunity affects survival. Study-level results and caveats: Expansion of candidate HPV-specific clones and E7-related TCR motifs was observed in the tumor microenvironment during treatment, whereas no such expansion was observed for non-HPV-specific T cells. In HPV16-positive patients, expansion of HPV-responsive T cells during chemoradiotherapy was associated with improved recurrence-free survival. The functional definition of HPV-specific T cells came from only a couple of HPV16-positive patients, and the survival association was reported for HPV16-positive patients.

Turning to this clone: Its antigen has not been determined. The input lacks base qualities; no much larger clone sits a single base away.

Repertoires were sampled multiple times during chemoradiotherapy, which allowed clonal expansion in the tumor microenvironment to be followed. The library came from the immunoSEQ multiplex PCR assay. The source is immuneACCESS, and TCRdb retained only in-frame sequences with V and J called. Part of the clones is not carried over; for the studies checked, unresolved V genes explain less than half of this, and the remainder is unexplained. This sample lists about 20,000 clones; around 87% were detected once. Clones ranked in the top ten supply about 2.3% of the sample. Looking up the germline V gene yields CDR1 SGHTA and CDR2 FQGNSA. There are 14 amino acids in the CDR3, from cysteine to phenylalanine inclusive. CDR3 DNA is the only sequence kept; it has 42 bases, read in frame from the first base. Ends trimmed: V by 6 bases, J by 5 bases; bases unmatched to a gene: 7.

This TCR was sampled from a human donor with HPV-associated anogenital cancer. Sequencing used blood, obtained from a patient who underwent chemoradiotherapy. This chain is built from TRBV7-2 and TRBJ2-5, and 9 junctional nucleotides match TRBD1. The CDR3 protein: CASRGSGTGETQYF. Here is the DNA: TGTGCCAGCAGGGGCTCCGGGACAGGGGAGACCCAGTACTTC.